Described below is a single T cell receptor beta chain sequence and its context. Its target is unknown. The sample comes from a study of glioma-infiltrating T cells. Using RNA template, CDR3s of TCR alpha and beta were amplified with iRepertoire arm-PCR. One-step reverse transcription and amplification started from about 100-400 ng of tissue mRNA or PBMC total RNA. In TCRdb, the multiplex PCR reads were re-called with MiXCR into one record per CDR3 protein. Of around 130,000 distinct CDR3 sequences in the sample, 20% to 25% are singletons; the top ten hold about a quarter. The germline gives CDR1 SQVTM, CDR2 ANQGSEA. This CDR3 comprises 13 residues. Broader study findings: CDR3 overlap between tissue and blood was very small.

The sequence was obtained from a human donor with low-grade glioma or glioblastoma, undergoing nonglioma brain surgery, or in good health (not recorded which). Material for sequencing was glioma tissue, nonneoplastic brain tissue, or PBMCs (not recorded which). The chain links TRBV29-1 to TRBJ2-1, with D unclear. The CDR3 DNA sequence: TGCAGTGCACGTGGCGGACCCTACAATGAGCAGTTCTTC. Protein sequence: CSARGGPYNEQFF.